The 3 T cell receptor beta chains below all came from one sample that was sequenced in a study of OX40 agonist ivuxolimab in advanced cancers. TCRdb keeps only in-frame clones here, not all; method: immunoSEQ multiplex PCR. There are roughly 79,000 clones in the sample; under 95% occur only once, and 8% to 13% lies in the top ten. Sequences were derived from CD4+ or CD8+ T cells sorted from blood, sampled in a trial of the OX40 agonist ivuxolimab. The receptors stem from an adult with an advanced solid tumor such as melanoma, head and neck, liver or kidney cancer.

The rearrangement uses TRBV9 and TRBJ1-1, with D tentatively TRBD1 (6 bases). CDR1 and CDR2 from the germline V gene are SGDLS and YYNGEE. CDR3 size: 15 residues. The V gene lost 3 bases and the J gene lost 1 base, with 13 bases spanning the gap. The CDR3 nucleotides are TGTGCCAGCAGCGAATACCCACAGGGGAACACTGAAGCTTTCTTT. Protein product: CASSEYPQGNTEAFF.

The table lists this clone with a few counts. The chain joins TRBV9 to TRBJ1-1; D is ambiguous. V was clipped by 1 base and J by 5 bases, with 12 bases between them. This CDR3 region has 14 residues. Germline-derived CDR1 and CDR2 are SGDLS and YYNGEE. The CDR3 nucleotides read TGTGCCAGCAGCGTAACCCCAGGTGGGACTGAAGCTTTCTTT. It yields the protein CASSVTPGGTEAFF.

The chain uses TRBV7-9 and TRBJ2-4; D is perhaps TRBD1 (6 bases). This CDR3 contains 14 residues. V was cut by 1 base and J by 5 bases, with 9 bases left in between. Germline CDR1 reads SEHNR; CDR2 reads FQNEAQ (reference sequence). CDR3 loop: CASSLVDSQNIQYF. CDR3 DNA: TGTGCCAGCAGCTTAGTGGACAGCCAAAACATTCAGTACTTC.